This is a list of T cell receptor beta chains from one sample in a study of cytomegalovirus exposure and HLA in healthy donors. Method: immunoSEQ multiplex PCR; TCRdb's copy keeps in-frame clones and lacks some. The sample holds more than 85,000 clones, around 76% seen once. Sequences were obtained from PBMCs. All receptors derive from a woman aged 45 to 65 in good health and CMV-seropositive. Each CDR3 is given with its conserved first and last residue. D genes are given only for firm matches. The size field is filled for only some rows; it gives once, few, many or a size class.

>TRBD1|12|TRBJ2-7|.|TRBV28
CASSRQGREQYF
TGTGCCAGCAGCCGACAGGGGCGCGAGCAGTACTTC
>.|13|TRBJ1-5|.|TRBV25-1
CASSGGDGQPQHF
TGTGCCAGCAGCGGAGGGGATGGTCAGCCCCAGCATTTT
>TRBD1|13|TRBJ1-1|.|TRBV30
CAWSVTGGTEAFF
TGTGCCTGGAGTGTAACAGGGGGGACTGAAGCTTTCTTT
>.|13|TRBJ1-5|.|TRBV10-1
CASSETDNQPQHF
TGCGCCAGCAGTGAGACAGATAATCAGCCCCAGCATTTT
>.|18|TRBJ2-5|.|TRBV28
CASSLELKGWRRLGEQYF
TGTGCCAGCAGTTTAGAATTGAAGGGTTGGCGAAGACTCGGGGAGCAGTACTTC
>.|11|TRBJ1-1|.|TRBV30
CAHRGGTEAFF
TGTGCTCACCGGGGGGGAACTGAAGCTTTCTTT
>TRBD2|13|TRBJ2-1|.|TRBV19
CASSTGLAYEQFF
TGTGCCAGTAGTACCGGACTAGCGTATGAGCAGTTCTTC
>.|15|TRBJ2-7|.|TRBV7-9
CSSSPRVPRVYEQYF
TGTTCCAGCAGCCCCCGCGTCCCGCGAGTCTACGAGCAGTACTTC
>.|14|TRBJ1-4|.|TRBV5-4
CASSLPGSDEKLFF
TGTGCCAGCAGCTTGCCAGGGTCGGATGAAAAACTGTTTTTT
>TRBD1|13|TRBJ2-7|once|TRBV27
CASSLRQGYEQYF
TGTGCCAGCAGTCTCAGACAGGGCTACGAGCAGTACTTC
>TRBD1|16|TRBJ1-2|.|TRBV10-2
CASSVAGTVTVYGYTF
TGCGCCAGCAGTGTCGCCGGGACAGTGACTGTCTATGGCTACACCTTC
>TRBD1|11|TRBJ2-3|.|TRBV20-1
CSIRTGDTQYF
TGCAGTATCCGGACAGGGGATACGCAGTATTTT
>TRBD2|16|TRBJ2-1|.|TRBV29-1
CSVDPVLARSYNEQFF
TGCAGCGTTGATCCCGTACTAGCGAGATCCTACAATGAGCAGTTCTTC
>.|14|TRBJ1-1|.|TRBV6-5
CASSYTSVNTEAFF
TGTGCCAGCAGTTACACATCAGTGAACACTGAAGCTTTCTTT
>.|16|TRBJ2-2|.|TRBV7-9
CASSLARGSYTGELFF
TGTGCCAGCAGCTTAGCACGGGGGTCCTACACCGGGGAGCTGTTTTTT
>.|15|TRBJ2-7|many|TRBV28
CASTPRGTASYEQYF
TGTGCCAGCACCCCTCGGGGGACAGCTTCCTACGAGCAGTACTTC
>TRBD1|15|TRBJ1-1|.|TRBV7-9
CASSSRYRGETEAFF
TGTGCCAGCAGCTCAAGATACAGGGGGGAGACTGAAGCTTTCTTT
>.|15|TRBJ1-2|.|TRBV7-8
CASSLGRATGYGYTF
TGTGCCAGCAGCTTAGGGCGGGCGACAGGCTATGGCTACACCTTC
>TRBD1|15|TRBJ2-1|.|TRBV15
CATSSKRTGNYEQFF
TGTGCCACCAGCAGTAAGCGGACAGGGAACTATGAGCAGTTCTTC
>TRBD1|15|TRBJ1-1|.|TRBV30
CAWSGTGGAGTEAFF
TGTGCCTGGAGTGGGACAGGGGGAGCGGGCACTGAAGCTTTCTTT